The clone carrying this T cell receptor (beta chain) showed up many times. Its antigen is not known. This sample was taken from a study of T cells in Graves' hyperthyroidism and ophthalmopathy. TCR beta CDR3 regions were amplified from RNA. HTBI primers drove first-round RT-PCR of the TCR CDR3. Using its own MiXCR run on the multiplex PCR reads, TCRdb lists one record per CDR3 protein. This sample has about 360,000 distinct CDR3 sequences, with around a sixth found just once. Points from the study as a whole: Blood shared most expanded thyroid clonotypes above 0.001.

The CDR3 is 14 residues long. V lost 2 bases, J lost 7 bases, and 12 bases lay in between. Germline V gene sequence: CDR1 SGHAT, CDR2 FQNNGV. Uncontrolled infection, other autoimmune disease, pregnancy or lactation disqualified patients from enrolment. The TCR was taken from a young woman with Graves' hyperthyroidism that later progressed to Graves' ophthalmopathy. This sequence joins TRBV11-2 and TRBJ2-1, with D possibly being TRBD2 (5 bases). Material: blood. Written as DNA, the CDR3 is TGTGCCAGCAGCTTAACGGGAAATCGGAATGAGCAGTTCTTC. It encodes CASSLTGNRNEQFF.